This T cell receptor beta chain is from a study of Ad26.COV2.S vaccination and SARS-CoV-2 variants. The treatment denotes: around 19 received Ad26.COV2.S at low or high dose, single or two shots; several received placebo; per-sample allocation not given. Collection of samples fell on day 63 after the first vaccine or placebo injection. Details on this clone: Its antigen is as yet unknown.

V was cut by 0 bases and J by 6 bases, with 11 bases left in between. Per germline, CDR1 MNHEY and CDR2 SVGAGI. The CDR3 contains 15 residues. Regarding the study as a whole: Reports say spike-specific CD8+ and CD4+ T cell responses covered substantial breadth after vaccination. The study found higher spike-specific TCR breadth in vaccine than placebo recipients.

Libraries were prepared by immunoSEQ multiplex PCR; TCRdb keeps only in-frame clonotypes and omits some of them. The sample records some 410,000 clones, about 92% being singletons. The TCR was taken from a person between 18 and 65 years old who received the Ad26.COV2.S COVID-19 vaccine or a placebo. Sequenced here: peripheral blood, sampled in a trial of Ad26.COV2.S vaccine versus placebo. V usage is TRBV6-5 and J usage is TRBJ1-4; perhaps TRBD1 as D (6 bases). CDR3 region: CASSYSSGGDEKLFF. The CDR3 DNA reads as TGTGCCAGCAGTTACTCGTCCGGGGGCGATGAAAAACTGTTTTTT.